Given below is one T cell receptor (beta chain) in context. As yet, its antigen is unknown. Germline and junction disagree at one end, which may indicate a read error. This specimen belongs to a study of brain metastases from non-small cell lung cancer. The study, taken as a whole, reports: Brain metastases had lower T-cell infiltration than primary tumors.

Germline CDR1 reads KGHSH; CDR2 reads LQKENI. CDR3 length equals 16 residues. Using immunoSEQ multiplex PCR, the repertoire was profiled, and TCRdb retains in-frame clones only, with some absent. The sample lists 4,500 to 6,000 clones, approximately 80% seen once, with roughly 6.3% in the top ten. Sequencing was carried out using primary lung tumor tissue. The rearrangement uses TRBV18 and TRBJ1-6, with TRBD1 matching 8 bases. The sequence was collected from a donor over 35 with non-small cell lung cancer. The CDR3 region has the DNA TGTGCCAGCTCAGCCACGGGACAGGACTATAATTTACCCCTCCACTTT. Protein sequence: CASSATGQDYNLPLHF.